This TCR beta chain was sequenced in a study of blood T cell repertoires in COVID-19. The V gene lost 2 bases and the J gene lost 2 bases, with 8 bases spanning the gap. Germline loops: CDR1 SGDLS, CDR2 YYNGEE. The CDR3 runs 14 residues. The table came from immunoSEQ multiplex PCR; TCRdb's copy has only in-frame clones and leaves some out. This table holds around 100,000 clones, roughly 92% found once. The sequence came from a woman between 50 and 59 years old with COVID-19, enrolled during active disease. Specimen: peripheral blood. The chain has TRBV9 and TRBJ1-3; D unresolved. The CDR3 DNA reads as TGTGCCAGCAGCGTCCAGGATACTGGAAACACCATATATTTT. It translates to CASSVQDTGNTIYF.